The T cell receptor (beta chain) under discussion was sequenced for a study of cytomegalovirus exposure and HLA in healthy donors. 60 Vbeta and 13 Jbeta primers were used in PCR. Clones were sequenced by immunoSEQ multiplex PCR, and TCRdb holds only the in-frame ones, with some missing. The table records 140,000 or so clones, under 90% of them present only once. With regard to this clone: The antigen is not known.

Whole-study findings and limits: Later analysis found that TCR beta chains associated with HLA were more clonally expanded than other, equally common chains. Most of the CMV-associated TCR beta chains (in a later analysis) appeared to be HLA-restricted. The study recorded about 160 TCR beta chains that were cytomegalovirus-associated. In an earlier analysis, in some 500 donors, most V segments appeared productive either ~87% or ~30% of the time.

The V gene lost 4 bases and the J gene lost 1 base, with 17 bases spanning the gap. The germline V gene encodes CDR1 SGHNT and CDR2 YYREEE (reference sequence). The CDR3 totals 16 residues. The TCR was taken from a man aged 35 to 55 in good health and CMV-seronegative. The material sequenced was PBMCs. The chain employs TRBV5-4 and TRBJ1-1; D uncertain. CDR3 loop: CASSIAGSAPNTEAFF. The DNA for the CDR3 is TGTGCCAGCAGCATTGCCGGGTCTGCCCCGAACACTGAAGCTTTCTTT. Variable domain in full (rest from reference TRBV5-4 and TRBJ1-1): ETGVTQSPTHLIKTRGQQVTLRCSSQSGHNTVSWYQQALGQGPQFIFQYYREEENGRGNFPPRFSGLQFPNYSSELNVNALELDDSALYLCASSIAGSAPNTEAFFGQGTRLTVV.